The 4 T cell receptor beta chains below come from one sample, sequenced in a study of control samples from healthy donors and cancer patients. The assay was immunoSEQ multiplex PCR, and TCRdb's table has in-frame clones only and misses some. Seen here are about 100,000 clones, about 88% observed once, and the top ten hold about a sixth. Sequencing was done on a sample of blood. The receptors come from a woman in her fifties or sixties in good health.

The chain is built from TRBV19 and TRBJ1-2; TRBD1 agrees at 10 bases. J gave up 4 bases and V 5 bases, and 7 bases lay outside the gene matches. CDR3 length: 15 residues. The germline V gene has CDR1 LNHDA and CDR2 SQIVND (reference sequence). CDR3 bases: TGTGCCAGTAGTTGGGGGACAGGGGAGATCTATGGCTACACCTTC. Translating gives CASSWGTGEIYGYTF.

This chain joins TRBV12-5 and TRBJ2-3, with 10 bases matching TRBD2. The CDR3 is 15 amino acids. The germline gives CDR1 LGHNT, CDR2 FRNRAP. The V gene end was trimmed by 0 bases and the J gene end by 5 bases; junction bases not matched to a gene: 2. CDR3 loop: CASGLVTSGLDTQYF. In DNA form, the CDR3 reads TGTGCTAGTGGTTTGGTGACTAGCGGGCTAGATACGCAGTATTTT.

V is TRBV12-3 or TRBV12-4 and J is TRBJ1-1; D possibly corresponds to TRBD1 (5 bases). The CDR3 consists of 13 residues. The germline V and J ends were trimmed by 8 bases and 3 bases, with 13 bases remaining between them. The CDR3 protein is CASLRARDTEAFF. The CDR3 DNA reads TGTGCCAGCCTCAGGGCCAGGGACACTGAAGCTTTCTTT.

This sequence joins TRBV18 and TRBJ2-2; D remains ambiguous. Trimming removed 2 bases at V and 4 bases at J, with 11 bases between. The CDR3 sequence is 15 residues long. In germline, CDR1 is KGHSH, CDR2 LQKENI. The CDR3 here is CASSPSQHLTGELFF. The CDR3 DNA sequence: TGTGCCAGCTCACCATCCCAGCACCTCACCGGGGAGCTGTTTTTT.